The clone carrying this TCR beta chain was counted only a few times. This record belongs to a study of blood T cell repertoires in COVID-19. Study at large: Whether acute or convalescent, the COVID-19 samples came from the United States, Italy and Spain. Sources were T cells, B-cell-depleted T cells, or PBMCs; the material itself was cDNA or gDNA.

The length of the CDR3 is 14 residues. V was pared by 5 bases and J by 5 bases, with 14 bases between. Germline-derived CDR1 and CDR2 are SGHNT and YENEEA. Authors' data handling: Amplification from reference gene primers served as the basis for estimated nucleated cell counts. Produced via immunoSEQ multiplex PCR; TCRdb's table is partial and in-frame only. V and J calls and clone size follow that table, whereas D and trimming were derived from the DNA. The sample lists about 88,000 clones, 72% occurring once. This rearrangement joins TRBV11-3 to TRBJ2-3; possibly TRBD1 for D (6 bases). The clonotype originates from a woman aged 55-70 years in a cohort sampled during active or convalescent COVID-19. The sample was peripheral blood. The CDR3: CASSKAGARDTQYF. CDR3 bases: TGTGCCAGCAGCAAGGCAGGGGCGCGAGATACGCAGTATTTT.